The entry below describes one TCR beta chain. Its target is not known. CDR1 is MNHEY, CDR2 SVGAGI, per germline. The CDR3 extends over 12 amino acids. V lost 8 bases to trimming and J lost 5 bases; unmatched junction nucleotides: 2. This entry comes from a study of T cell responses to AZD1222 COVID-19 vaccine. Assay used: immunoSEQ multiplex PCR; TCRdb lists only in-frame clones, some missing. Altogether 150,000 or so clones are present, 91% being singletons, with the ten largest covering over 1.1%. Study-level points and caveats: Compared with day 0, the breadth and depth of the Spike-specific TCR repertoire rose significantly after two doses of AZD1222.

Sequenced here: peripheral blood, sampled on day 0 of AZD1222 vaccination. The TCR comes from an adult in good health. This rearrangement joins TRBV6-5 to TRBJ1-1; TRBD1 agrees at 10 bases. CDR3 DNA sequence: TGTGCCAGCTGGGACAGGGGAACTGAAGCTTTCTTT. It yields the protein CASWDRGTEAFF.